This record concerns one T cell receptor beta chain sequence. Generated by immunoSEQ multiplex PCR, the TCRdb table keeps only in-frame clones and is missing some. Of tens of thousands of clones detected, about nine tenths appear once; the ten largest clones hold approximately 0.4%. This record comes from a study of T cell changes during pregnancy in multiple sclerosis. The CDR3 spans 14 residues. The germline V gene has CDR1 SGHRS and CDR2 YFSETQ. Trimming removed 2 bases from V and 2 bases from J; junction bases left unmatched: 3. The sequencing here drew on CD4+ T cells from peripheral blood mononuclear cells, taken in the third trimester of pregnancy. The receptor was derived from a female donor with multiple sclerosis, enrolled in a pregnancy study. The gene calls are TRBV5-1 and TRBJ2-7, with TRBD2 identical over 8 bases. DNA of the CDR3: TGCGCCAGCAGCTTCAACGGGGGGGCCTACGAGCAGTACTTC. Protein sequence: CASSFNGGAYEQYF.